The rows below give T cell receptor beta chains drawn from one sample of a study of neoadjuvant anti-PD-1 for oral cavity cancer. Generated by immunoSEQ multiplex PCR, the TCRdb table keeps only in-frame clones and is missing some. Found here are around 15,000 clones, 65% to 70% of them singletons; the top ten hold approximately 2.4%. Sequencing used PBMCs, obtained before nivolumab (anti-PD-1) treatment. Source of these receptors: a person between 35 and 79 years old with oral cavity squamous cell carcinoma. CDR3s include the opening cysteine and the closing phenylalanine or tryptophan. D genes are given only for firm matches. Some rows mark clone size as missing; the rest say once, few, many or name a class of expanded clone.

v_call	clone_size	d_call	j_call	cdr3_aa	cdr3_nt
TRBV5-4	NA	NA	TRBJ1-1	CASSLGNAEAFF	TGTGCCAGCAGCTTGGGGAATGCTGAAGCTTTCTTT
TRBV2	NA	TRBD1	TRBJ1-1	CASSGQGARTEAFF	TGTGCCAGCAGTGGACAGGGGGCGCGGACTGAAGCTTTCTTT
TRBV6-5	NA	NA	TRBJ2-5	CASSYGEVRETQYF	TGTGCCAGCAGTTACGGGGAAGTACGAGAGACCCAGTACTTC
TRBV28	few	TRBD1	TRBJ1-2	CATWARDRKYGYTF	TGTGCCACATGGGCTCGGGACAGGAAATATGGCTACACCTTC
TRBV2	NA	NA	TRBJ2-1	CASSERGGGPYNEQFF	TGTGCCAGCAGTGAAAGGGGAGGGGGACCTTACAATGAGCAGTTCTTC
TRBV27	few	TRBD1	TRBJ2-5	CASSATGATETQYF	TGTGCCAGCAGTGCCACAGGGGCGACTGAGACCCAGTACTTC
TRBV27	few	NA	TRBJ2-4	CASTDGNIQYF	TGTGCCAGCACCGACGGAAACATTCAGTACTTC
TRBV6-5	NA	NA	TRBJ2-2	CASTKDLSGELFF	TGTGCCAGCACCAAAGACCTCTCCGGGGAGCTGTTTTTT
TRBV7-8	NA	NA	TRBJ2-7	CASSLPFSEQYF	TGTGCCAGCAGCTTACCTTTTAGTGAGCAGTACTTC
TRBV5-5	NA	NA	TRBJ1-4	CASTEPGMGEKLFF	TGTGCCAGCACTGAGCCGGGCATGGGTGAAAAACTGTTTTTT
TRBV19	NA	NA	TRBJ2-2	CASHNLKRELFF	TGTGCCAGTCATAATTTAAAGAGGGAGCTGTTTTTT
TRBV14	NA	NA	TRBJ1-1	CASSPGGALSTEAFF	TGTGCCAGCAGCCCCGGGGGGGCGCTGAGCACTGAAGCTTTCTTT
TRBV2	few	NA	TRBJ1-1	CASNQGMNTEAFF	TGTGCCAGCAATCAGGGCATGAACACTGAAGCTTTCTTT
TRBV2	NA	TRBD2	TRBJ2-5	CASSEASKLAEETQYF	TGTGCCAGCAGTGAAGCGAGTAAACTAGCGGAAGAGACCCAGTACTTC
TRBV6-4	NA	TRBD2	TRBJ2-3	CASSDSPLAGAPDTQYF	TGTGCCAGCAGTGACTCTCCCCTAGCGGGAGCCCCAGATACGCAGTATTTT
TRBV5-8	NA	TRBD1	TRBJ1-1	CASSLRDRLNTEAFF	TGTGCCAGCAGCTTGCGGGACAGGTTGAACACTGAAGCTTTCTTT
TRBV5-8	NA	NA	TRBJ1-5	CASSLGAGTGSQHF	TGTGCCAGCAGCTTGGGGGCAGGGACCGGGTCCCAGCATTTT
TRBV7-2	NA	TRBD2	TRBJ2-1	CASSLSGRASNEQFF	TGTGCCAGCAGCCTTAGCGGGAGGGCCTCCAATGAGCAGTTCTTC
TRBV28	NA	NA	TRBJ2-3	CAIHRRASSTDTQYF	TGTGCCATTCACAGGAGGGCTTCAAGCACAGATACGCAGTATTTT
TRBV27	NA	NA	TRBJ1-1	CASSVWGGNTEAFF	TGTGCCAGCAGTGTCTGGGGAGGGAACACTGAAGCTTTCTTT
TRBV9	few	NA	TRBJ1-3	CASSVGIDRQPGNTIYF	TGTGCCAGCAGCGTAGGTATCGACAGACAGCCGGGAAACACCATATATTTT
TRBV4-1	NA	NA	TRBJ1-5	CASSQDLSRGQPQHF	TGCGCCAGCAGCCAAGATCTCAGTAGGGGACAGCCCCAGCATTTT
TRBV2	NA	NA	TRBJ2-3	CASSSGLNTQYF	TGTGCCAGCAGCTCGGGACTTAATACGCAGTATTTT
TRBV2	NA	NA	TRBJ2-1	CASSFPPGEQFF	TGTGCCAGCAGTTTCCCCCCTGGTGAGCAGTTCTTC
TRBV18	NA	TRBD2	TRBJ2-7	CASSPAGGTYEQYF	TGTGCCAGCTCACCCGCGGGAGGGACCTACGAGCAGTACTTC
TRBV9	NA	NA	TRBJ2-7	CARRLGFLLYEQYF	TGTGCCAGGCGTCTAGGCTTTTTACTCTACGAGCAGTACTTC
TRBV5-1	NA	NA	TRBJ2-5	CASSPPTQETQYF	TGCGCCAGCAGCCCCCCGACCCAAGAGACCCAGTACTTC
TRBV5-1	few	NA	TRBJ1-1	CASSTSPDSTTPEAFF	TGCGCCAGCAGCACGAGTCCCGACAGTACCACACCCGAAGCTTTCTTT
TRBV9	NA	NA	TRBJ2-5	CASSDRTAAETQYF	TGTGCCAGCAGCGACCGGACCGCTGCCGAGACCCAGTACTTC
TRBV27	NA	NA	TRBJ2-3	CASSKLAPPDTQYF	TGTGCCAGCAGTAAACTAGCACCCCCAGATACGCAGTATTTT
TRBV5-3	NA	NA	TRBJ1-2	CARNNRADYGYTF	TGTGCCAGAAATAACAGGGCGGACTATGGCTACACCTTC
TRBV4-1	few	NA	TRBJ1-5	CASSLFDRSDQPQHF	TGCGCCAGCAGCCTCTTTGACAGAAGTGATCAGCCCCAGCATTTT
TRBV6-5	NA	TRBD2	TRBJ2-7	CASSYLAGGIAYEQYF	TGTGCCAGCAGTTACCTAGCGGGAGGTATCGCCTACGAGCAGTACTTC
TRBV7-2	few	TRBD1	TRBJ1-4	CASSSGQESNEKLFF	TGTGCCAGCAGCTCAGGACAGGAGTCAAATGAAAAACTGTTTTTT
TRBV30	NA	NA	TRBJ1-1	CAWTQFANTEAFF	TGTGCCTGGACCCAGTTTGCGAACACTGAAGCTTTCTTT
TRBV25-1	NA	NA	TRBJ2-6	CASSASPGANVLTF	TGTGCCAGCAGTGCTAGCCCCGGGGCCAACGTCCTGACTTTC
TRBV28	NA	NA	TRBJ1-4	CASSLWGEKLFF	TGTGCCAGCAGTTTATGGGGTGAAAAACTGTTTTTT
TRBV28	NA	NA	TRBJ1-2	CASSLYGSSNGYTF	TGTGCCAGCAGTTTATATGGCAGCTCAAATGGCTACACCTTC
TRBV6-5	NA	NA	TRBJ2-7	CASSLTIGAGEQYF	TGTGCCAGCAGCCTGACGATCGGAGCGGGCGAGCAGTACTTC
TRBV30	NA	TRBD1	TRBJ2-1	CAWSGQGANEQFF	TGTGCCTGGAGTGGACAGGGGGCCAATGAGCAGTTCTTC
TRBV2	NA	NA	TRBJ1-4	CASYGGGGNEKLFF	TGTGCCAGCTACGGTGGAGGGGGTAATGAAAAACTGTTTTTT
TRBV6-1	NA	NA	TRBJ1-4	CASSEFGIVATNEKLFF	TGTGCCAGCAGTGAATTTGGGATAGTTGCAACTAATGAAAAACTGTTTTTT
TRBV14	NA	TRBD1	TRBJ1-2	CASSQAPQGQLYGYTF	TGTGCCAGCAGCCAAGCGCCCCAGGGACAGCTGTATGGCTACACCTTC
TRBV10-3	NA	NA	TRBJ2-3	CAISTPAWGSDRTDTQYF	TGTGCCATCAGCACCCCCGCTTGGGGTAGCGATCGCACAGATACGCAGTATTTT
TRBV29-1	NA	NA	TRBJ1-1	CSSHEQGNTEAFF	TGCAGCTCTCACGAGCAGGGGAACACTGAAGCTTTCTTT
TRBV5-1	NA	TRBD2	TRBJ2-5	CASSLAASGRKETQYF	TGCGCCAGCAGCTTGGCGGCTAGCGGGAGGAAAGAGACCCAGTACTTC
TRBV2	NA	TRBD1	TRBJ1-1	CASSPTTQGGKTEAFF	TGTGCCAGCAGCCCCACCACCCAGGGGGGTAAGACTGAAGCTTTCTTT
TRBV10-3	NA	NA	TRBJ2-5	CAITRQEGGTQYF	TGTGCCATCACTCGACAGGAGGGGGGGACCCAGTACTTC
TRBV14	NA	NA	TRBJ2-3	CASSQDRAGHSDTQYF	TGTGCCAGCAGCCAAGATAGGGCGGGGCACTCGGATACGCAGTATTTT